Presented here are 9 T cell receptor beta chains from one specimen sequenced in a study of T cells after yellow fever vaccination. TCRdb called the 5' RACE reads again in MiXCR, with one record for every CDR3 protein. This table holds 100,000 to 150,000 distinct CDR3 sequences, around 7.4% found once. Sample: CD4+ T cells sorted from PBMCs, taken 10 to 11 days after the first yellow fever vaccination. The receptors were gathered from a young man who received the YFV17D yellow fever vaccine.

Of note for this clonotype: Just one base apart from a much larger clone, this may be a read error. The chain employs TRBV5-1 and TRBJ1-1; no clear D. Germline lookup yields CDR1 SGHRS and CDR2 YFSETQ. The V end lost 6 bases, the J end lost 5 bases, and 14 bases lay between the germline ends. The CDR3 loop spans 13 amino acids. The CDR3 nucleotides read TGCGCCAGCAACCAGAATCCGAAGACTGAAGCTTTCTTT. Protein: CASNQNPKTEAFF. The full variable domain, its missing parts supplied by reference TRBV5-1 and TRBJ1-1, is KAGVTQTPRYLIKTRGQQVTLSCSPISGHRSVSWYQQTPGQGLQFLFEYFSETQRNKGNFPGRFSGRQFSNSRSEMNVSTLELGDSALYLCASNQNPKTEAFFGQGTRLTVV.

This clonotype was observed many times. The chain employs TRBV7-2 and TRBJ2-5; D possibly uses TRBD1 or TRBD2 (5 bases each). This CDR3 has 15 residues. Germline CDR1 SGHTA, CDR2 FQGNSA. V dropped 3 bases and J dropped 7 bases, with 18 bases sitting between them. This chain's CDR3 is CASSFIWGNDGTQYF. The CDR3 coding sequence is TGTGCCAGCAGCTTTATTTGGGGGAATGACGGGACCCAGTACTTC.

This clonotype was detected many times. The J gene is TRBJ2-2, the V gene TRBV5-1, with D hard to call. Germline CDR1 SGHRS, CDR2 YFSETQ. CDR3 size: 16 residues. Deletions cut 0 bases from V and 0 bases from J, with 9 bases between. Here the CDR3 reads CASSLARTSNTGELFF. In DNA form, the CDR3 reads TGCGCCAGCAGCTTGGCTCGTACATCGAACACCGGGGAGCTGTTTTTT.

This clonotype was seen more than once but under ten times. V usage is TRBV5-6 and J usage is TRBJ2-5; 8 nucleotides line up with TRBD2. The V segment lost 2 bases and the J segment 8 bases; nucleotides outside the gene matches: 8. Germline CDR1 SGHDT, CDR2 YYEEEE. The CDR3 totals 14 residues. The CDR3 sequence: CASSFRGGPSTQYF. The CDR3 DNA reads TGTGCCAGCAGCTTTCGCGGGGGGCCCTCCACCCAGTACTTC.

This clonotype was seen repeatedly, ten times or more. V gene TRBV25-1 combines with J gene TRBJ2-2; D gene unclear. V shed 4 bases and J shed 3 bases, with 12 bases lying between them. The germline V gene has CDR1 MGHDK and CDR2 SYGVNS. The CDR3 consists of 15 residues. This CDR3 reads CASSGGATYTGELFF. The CDR3 region has the DNA TGTGCCAGCAGTGGAGGTGCAACCTACACCGGGGAGCTGTTTTTT.

In its sample, this clonotype was seen a few times. The genes are TRBV11-3 and TRBJ2-3; 8 nucleotides agree with TRBD2. The CDR3 has 15 amino acids. Germline loops: CDR1 SGHNT, CDR2 YENEEA. Trimming removed 5 bases from V and 0 bases from J; junction bases left unmatched: 4. As DNA, the CDR3 is TGTGCCAGCAGCCCGAGCGGGGGTAGCACAGATACGCAGTATTTT. Its protein product is CASSPSGGSTDTQYF.

Points on this clonotype: It may be a read error: a sequence one base away is much more abundant. No conserved phenylalanine or tryptophan is present at the end of the CDR3, so a read error is the likely explanation. The chain's CDR3 is CASSSGQGARETQYL. Here the CDR3 DNA reads TGTGCCAGCAGCTCGGGACAGGGGGCCCGAGAGACCCAGTACTTA. The genes are TRBV7-3 and TRBJ2-5; 12 bases are a match to TRBD1. The V and J ends lost 4 bases and 4 bases, in that order; junction bases with no gene match: 4. Germline V lookup: CDR1 SGHTA, CDR2 FQGTGA. CDR3 size: 15 residues.

At least ten counts were recorded for this clonotype. The V and J genes are TRBV11-2 and TRBJ2-7, with a weak D call TRBD2 (6 bases). Looked up from germline, CDR1 is SGHAT and CDR2 is FQNNGV. The CDR3 spans 18 residues. V was clipped by 3 bases and J by 1 base, with 22 bases between them. The CDR3 DNA reads TGTGCCAGCAGCTTTTCGGACGGCGGAGGGTTGTGGTCCTACGAGCAGTACGTC. Protein product: CASSFSDGGGLWSYEQYV.

This clonotype was observed at least ten times. The chain employs TRBV5-1 and TRBJ2-2, with TRBD1 as a possible D gene (5 bases). Germline lookup yields CDR1 SGHRS and CDR2 YFSETQ. The length of the CDR3 is 15 residues. The germline V and J ends were trimmed by 3 bases and 7 bases, with 16 bases remaining between them. The CDR3 region has the DNA TGCGCCAGCAGCTCCGTTGGACAAACTGGCGGGGAGCTGTTTTTT. The encoded protein is CASSSVGQTGGELFF.